What follows is one TCR beta chain and its context. What it recognizes is unknown. Using immunoSEQ multiplex PCR, the repertoire was profiled, and TCRdb retains in-frame clones only, with some absent. The sample yields about 190,000 clones, over 80% seen once. The CDR3 sequence is 14 residues long. Germline assignment: CDR1 LGHDT and CDR2 YNNKEL (reference sequence). Trimming left V 4 bases short and J 11 bases short, with 17 bases between. This entry belongs to a study of T cell responses to AZD1222 COVID-19 vaccine. Study results and caveats: Clonal diversity was possibly underestimated, and the donors were mostly white British, with more females. Unmutated variant regions reportedly attract nearly half of all spike-specific TCRs. Spike-spanning, vaccine-associated CD4 TCRs were dominant at 160-218 and 743-854. It was only a handful of AZD1222 recipients who were seropositive at baseline.

J is TRBJ1-4 and V is TRBV3-1 (or the pseudogene TRBV3-2); unclear D gene. The TCR sequence derives from an adult in good health. The sequencing used peripheral blood, collected on day 0 of AZD1222 vaccination. The CDR3 here is CASSRLDTSEKLFF. The CDR3 DNA follows: TGTGCCAGCAGCCGCCTGGATACTTCTGAGAAACTGTTTTTT.